This passage covers 5 T cell receptor beta chains from one sample sequenced in a study of cytomegalovirus exposure and HLA in healthy donors (TCRdb year 2017). Library generation was performed with the immunoSEQ multiplex PCR assay. For the multiplex PCR, a mixture combining 60 forward primers for TCR Vbeta segments and 13 reverse primers for TCR Jbeta segments was used. This immuneACCESS table, as held by TCRdb, lists in-frame sequences with V and J called but not all clones. Of the missing ones, under half trace to an unresolved V gene in checked studies; the others have no known cause. The sample includes roughly 170,000 clones, with approximately 82% observed a single time. The biggest ten clones account for roughly 1.5% of the sample. Sample: PBMCs. Receptor source: a male donor in good health and CMV-seronegative.

V is TRBV11-2 and J is TRBJ2-4, with a possible D match to TRBD1 (6 bases). Trimming pared 4 bases from V and 8 bases from J, leaving 18 bases between. This CDR3 is 15 amino acids long. The germline V gene encodes CDR1 SGHAT and CDR2 FQNNGV. In DNA form, the CDR3 reads TGTGCCAGCAGCTCAAGTGACGGGCAGGGGCACATTCAGTACTTC. Encoded protein: CASSSSDGQGHIQYF.

The chain joins TRBV6-6 to TRBJ2-5; TRBD2 is a possible D gene (6 bases). Judging by the DNA end, TRBJ2-7 fits better; the J call may be wrong. Germline CDR1 MNHNY, CDR2 SVGAGI (reference sequence). This CDR3 is built from 15 residues. CDR3 in amino acids: CASSYYRGARYEQYF. The CDR3 nucleotides read TGTGCCAGCAGTTATTATCGCGGGGCTCGATACGAGCAGTACTTC.

The V call is TRBV7-2, the J call TRBJ2-7; 10 bases map to TRBD1. The germline V gene encodes CDR1 SGHTA and CDR2 FQGNSA. The V segment lost 1 base and the J segment 3 bases; nucleotides outside the gene matches: 3. The CDR3 has 15 residues. The CDR3 DNA follows: TGTGCCAGCAGCTTAGGACAGGGGGCGAACTACGAGCAGTACTTC. It codes for CASSLGQGANYEQYF. The full variable domain, completed using reference TRBV7-2 and TRBJ2-7, is GAGVSQSPSNKVTEKGKDVELRCDPISGHTALYWYRQSLGQGLEFLIYFQGNSAPDKSGLPSDRFSAERTGGSVSTLTIQRTQQEDSAVYLCASSLGQGANYEQYFGPGTRLTVT.

The CDR3 DNA sequence: TGTGCCAGCAGTCTACTCACAGTGGCTGGCGAAAAACTGTTTTTT. This encodes CASSLLTVAGEKLFF. The chain employs TRBV25-1 and TRBJ1-4; D gene unclear. Germline V CDR1 and CDR2: MGHDK, SYGVNS. The CDR3 spans 15 residues. The V gene lost 5 bases and the J gene lost 8 bases, with 18 bases spanning the gap.

The chain recombines TRBV28 with TRBJ2-7; unclear D gene. CDR1 is MDHEN and CDR2 is SYDVKM in the germline V gene. V was cut by 3 bases and J by 3 bases, with 12 bases left in between. There are 14 residues in the CDR3. The CDR3 nucleotides are TGTGCCAGCAGTTTTGGGCAGCTTAACTACGAGCAGTACTTC. Translated, it gives CASSFGQLNYEQYF.